This T cell receptor beta chain was found in a study of beta chain features in type 1 diabetes. Reverse transcribing all isolated RNA meant expressed TCRB transcripts were sequenced. TCRdb keeps only in-frame clones here, not all; method: immunoSEQ multiplex PCR. The table includes around 650,000 clones, 9.5% to 15% detected once. Whole-study results and caveats: The study found moderately but significantly shorter TCRB CDR3s in all four CD4+ subsets of Type 1 diabetes patients.

In this sample, this clone turned up a few times. Antigen specificity is unknown. Germline V gene data show CDR1 as SQVTM and CDR2 as ANQGSEA. Trimming shortened V by 5 bases and J by 6 bases, and 17 bases separated the two germline ends. CDR3 size: 14 residues. The sequence was obtained from a man in his thirties or forties with type 1 diabetes. The rearrangement uses TRBV29-1 and TRBJ1-5, with D unresolved. The sample comprised naive CD4+ T cells from blood. The CDR3 DNA reads TGCAGCGTTCAAACCCAGTCGGCTGGTCAGCCCCAGCATTTT. Its translation: CSVQTQSAGQPQHF.